These T cell receptor beta chains were read from a single sample in a study of blood T cell repertoires in COVID-19. Clones were read by immunoSEQ multiplex PCR, and TCRdb kept only the in-frame ones, dropping some. There are a few hundred thousand clones in the sample; about four fifths occur only once, and about 2.3% lies in the top ten. The sample was peripheral blood. These receptors were collected from a woman aged 60 to 75 with acute or convalescent COVID-19. The CDR3 runs from the conserved cysteine through the conserved F or W. Size tells how often a clone was seen (once, few, many) or the class of an expanded clone, and some rows leave it out.

size	J	V	CDR3
few	TRBJ2-1	TRBV21-1	CASSKSGGPTKSSYNEQFF
once	TRBJ1-1	TRBV7-9	CASSERGSTEAFF
once	TRBJ2-3	TRBV4-2	CASSPRGAGQTDTQYF
-	TRBJ2-1	TRBV3-1/TRBV3-2	CASSRRVASGPGLDEQFF
-	TRBJ2-3	TRBV6-2/TRBV6-3	CASSKYTDTQYF
-	TRBJ2-5	TRBV4-3	CASSRTGRGETQYF
-	TRBJ1-2	TRBV7-9	CASSPGTGPNYGYTF
-	TRBJ2-1	TRBV21-1	CASSKSINYPPRQGDNEQFF
once	TRBJ2-7	TRBV10-3	CAIRRGQDTYEQYF
once	TRBJ1-5	TRBV6-1	CASSEAFASQPQHF
-	TRBJ1-6	TRBV7-3	CASSRQGKDSPLHF
-	TRBJ2-3	TRBV7-2	CASSLEGLGTDTQYF
-	TRBJ1-4	TRBV24-1	CATSEGRGFNEKLFF
-	TRBJ2-5	TRBV5-1	CASSELAGGRETQYF
-	TRBJ2-5	TRBV6-2/TRBV6-3	CASSGQPPLRETQYF